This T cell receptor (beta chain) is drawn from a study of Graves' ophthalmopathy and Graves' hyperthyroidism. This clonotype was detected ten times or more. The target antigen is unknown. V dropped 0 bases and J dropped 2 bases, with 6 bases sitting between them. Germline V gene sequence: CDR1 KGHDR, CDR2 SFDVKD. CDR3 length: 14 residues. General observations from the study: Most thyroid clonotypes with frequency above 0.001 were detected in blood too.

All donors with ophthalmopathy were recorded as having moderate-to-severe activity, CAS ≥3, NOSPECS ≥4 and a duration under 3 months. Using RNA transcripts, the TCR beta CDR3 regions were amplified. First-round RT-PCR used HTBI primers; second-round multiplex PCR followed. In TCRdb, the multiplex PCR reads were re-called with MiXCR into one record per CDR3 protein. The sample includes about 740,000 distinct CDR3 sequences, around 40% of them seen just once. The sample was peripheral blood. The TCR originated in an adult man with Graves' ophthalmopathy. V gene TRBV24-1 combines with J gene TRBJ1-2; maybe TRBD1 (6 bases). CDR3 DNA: TGTGCCACCAGTGATTTGACAGGGAACTATGGCTACACCTTC. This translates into CATSDLTGNYGYTF.